This T cell receptor beta chain was sequenced during a study of blood T cell repertoires in COVID-19. Generated by immunoSEQ multiplex PCR, the TCRdb table keeps only in-frame clones and is missing some. The sample contains 95,000 to 150,000 clones, over 80% of which appear only once. With V trimmed by 2 bases and J by 0 bases, 9 bases remained unmatched. This CDR3 contains 18 residues. Germline CDR1 SGHTA, CDR2 FQGTGA. Source material: PBMCs or T cells enriched from blood (not recorded which). The chain joins TRBV7-3 to TRBJ2-3, with TRBD2 identical over 9 bases. This TCR was recovered from a woman aged 30 to 39 who had recovered from COVID-19. The CDR3 is CASSLGSSGKTSTDTQYF. CDR3 in DNA: TGTGCCAGCAGCTTAGGGTCTAGCGGGAAGACTAGCACAGATACGCAGTATTTT.